This section outlines one T cell receptor beta chain sequence together with its context. Antigen specificity is unknown. The source of the sample is a study of shared clonotypes between healthy human individuals. Overall study findings and caveats: Clonotypes shared by all four sorted-subset donors had higher generation probabilities than non-shared clonotypes. The sampled material consisted only of blood, and tissue repertoires are likely to differ.

Deep-level assay runs were performed. Clones were read by immunoSEQ multiplex PCR, and TCRdb kept only the in-frame ones, dropping some. The data contain roughly 2.2 million clones, under 95% of them singletons. This CDR3 comprises 16 residues. Trimming took 4 bases from V and 0 from J; bases not matched to a gene: 4. CDR1 and CDR2 (germline): SGHTA, FQGTGA. Specimen: naive CD4+ T cells from PBMCs. Subset defined: CD45RA+ positively selected. The receptor was derived from a man younger than 30 in good health. Some clones in this sample may be carry-over from other donors' samples. The V gene is TRBV7-3, the J gene TRBJ2-3, with 10 bases matching TRBD2. CDR3 in amino acids: CASSYRLAGSTDTQYF. In DNA form, the CDR3 reads TGTGCCAGCAGCTACAGACTAGCGGGTAGCACAGATACGCAGTATTTT.